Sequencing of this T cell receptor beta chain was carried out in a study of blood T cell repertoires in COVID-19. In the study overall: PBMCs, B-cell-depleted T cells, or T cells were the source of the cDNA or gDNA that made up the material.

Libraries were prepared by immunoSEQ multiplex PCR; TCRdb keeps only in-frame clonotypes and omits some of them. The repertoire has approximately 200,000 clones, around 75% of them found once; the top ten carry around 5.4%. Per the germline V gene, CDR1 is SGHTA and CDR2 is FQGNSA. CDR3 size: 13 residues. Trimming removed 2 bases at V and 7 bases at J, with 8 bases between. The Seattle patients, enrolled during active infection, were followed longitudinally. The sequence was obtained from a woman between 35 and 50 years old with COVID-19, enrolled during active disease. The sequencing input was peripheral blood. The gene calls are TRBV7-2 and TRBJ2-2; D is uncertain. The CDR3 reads CASSLLEFGELFF. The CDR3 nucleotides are TGTGCCAGCAGCTTATTAGAGTTCGGGGAGCTGTTTTTT.